A single sample is the source of the 13 T cell receptor beta chains below, sequenced in a study of Ad26.COV2.S vaccination and SARS-CoV-2 variants. Indicated treatment: roughly 18 received Ad26.COV2.S at low or high dose, single or two shots; 5 received placebo; per-sample allocation not given. Sampling was done on day 63 after the first vaccine or placebo injection. The protocol was immunoSEQ multiplex PCR, while the TCRdb copy is restricted to in-frame clones and leaves out a portion. This sample yields some 240,000 clones, of which 70% to 90% are seen a single time; about 2.8% belongs to the top ten. Material: peripheral blood, obtained in a trial of Ad26.COV2.S vaccine versus placebo. Every receptor here comes from a person aged 18-60 years who received the Ad26.COV2.S COVID-19 vaccine or a placebo.

V gene TRBV14 combines with J gene TRBJ1-1, with D possibly matching TRBD1 (6 bases). Germline V gene lookup returns CDR1 SGHDN and CDR2 FVKESK. Trimming stripped 4 bases from V and 6 bases from J, with 18 bases between. The CDR3 consists of 15 residues. The CDR3 loop reads CASSRLDRPEAEAFF. CDR3 DNA: TGTGCCAGCAGCCGCCTGGACAGACCGGAGGCTGAAGCTTTCTTT.

The rearrangement uses TRBV11-2 and TRBJ2-7; TRBD2 matches 10 bases. CDR3 length: 17 residues. The germline V gene has CDR1 SGHAT and CDR2 FQNNGV. V lost 5 bases and J lost 3; bases outside the gene matches: 13. The chain's CDR3 is CASSPRHTSGVSYEQYF. Here the CDR3 DNA reads TGTGCCAGCAGCCCCCGACACACTAGCGGGGTGAGCTACGAGCAGTACTTC. Combining the CDR3 with reference TRBV11-2 and TRBJ2-7 gives the whole variable domain EAGVAQSPRYKIIEKRQSVAFWCNPISGHATLYWYQQILGQGPKLLIQFQNNGVVDDSQLPKDRFSAERLKGVDSTLKIQPAKLEDSAVYLCASSPRHTSGVSYEQYFGPGTRLTVT.

The chain employs TRBV29-1 and TRBJ1-1; unclear D gene. The V gene lost 3 bases and the J gene lost 1 base, with 12 bases spanning the gap. The CDR3 is made up of 14 amino acids. CDR1 is SQVTM, CDR2 ANQGSEA, per germline. In nucleotides, the CDR3 is TGCAGCGTTGAGTTAAGGGTGACGAACACTGAAGCTTTCTTT. Protein: CSVELRVTNTEAFF.

This rearrangement joins TRBV5-1 to TRBJ2-3, with 14 bases matching TRBD2. The V gene end was trimmed by 4 bases and the J gene end by 4 bases; junction bases not matched to a gene: 5. There are 16 residues in the CDR3. CDR1 SGHRS and CDR2 YFSETQ come from the germline V gene. The DNA of the CDR3 is TGCGCCAGCAGCCCTCAGACTAGCGGGGGGGCAGATACGCAGTATTTT. It specifies CASSPQTSGGADTQYF.

The CDR3 loop is CASSQWERDYGYTF. Here the CDR3 DNA reads TGTGCCAGCAGTCAATGGGAACGGGACTATGGCTACACCTTC. The chain couples TRBV6-5 to TRBJ1-2, with D unresolved. From germline, CDR1 is MNHEY and CDR2 SVGAGI. CDR3 length: 14 amino acids. The ends were cut back, 5 bases at V and 3 bases at J, with 13 bases in the middle.

The V call is TRBV5-6, the J call TRBJ1-6; D remains ambiguous. Germline values: CDR1 SGHDT, CDR2 YYEEEE. This CDR3 has 13 amino acids. Trimming removed 0 bases at V and 7 bases at J, with 5 bases between. This CDR3 is CASSLGVNSPLHF. The CDR3 DNA reads TGTGCCAGCAGCTTGGGGGTCAATTCACCCCTCCACTTT.

The chain has TRBV30 and TRBJ1-3; no definite D call. CDR3 size: 13 residues. Germline V gene lookup returns CDR1 GTSNPN and CDR2 SVGIG (reference sequence). Deletions cut 3 bases from V and 9 bases from J, with 15 bases between. The CDR3 here is CAWSTKPRGTIYF. CDR3 DNA: TGTGCCTGGAGCACTAAGCCCCGGGGCACCATATATTTT. The variable domain in full, completed from reference TRBV30 and TRBJ1-3, reads SQTIHQWPATLVQPVGSPLSLECTVEGTSNPNLYWYRQAAGRGLQLLFYSVGIGQISSEVPQNLSASRPQDRQFILSSKKLLLSDSGFYLCAWSTKPRGTIYFGEGSWLTVV.

V usage is TRBV30 and J usage is TRBJ2-7; 13 nucleotides line up with TRBD2. CDR3 length equals 14 residues. Trimming removed 8 bases from V and 6 bases from J; junction bases left unmatched: 10. The V gene's germline CDR1 is GTSNPN and CDR2 SVGIG (reference sequence). The CDR3: CARTSGGASFEQYF. CDR3 sequence (DNA): TGTGCCCGGACTAGCGGGGGCGCGAGCTTCGAGCAGTACTTC.

This chain connects TRBV4-1 to TRBJ1-4, with a possible D match to TRBD1 (5 bases). The CDR3 totals 16 residues. The V end was cut by 1 base, the J end by 6 bases, with 15 bases between. The V gene's germline CDR1 is MGHRA and CDR2 YSYEKL. The CDR3, as DNA: TGCGCCAGCAGCCAAGGGTGGGTCAGGGCCGATGAAAAACTGTTTTTT. This gives the protein CASSQGWVRADEKLFF.

The rearrangement links TRBV18 to TRBJ2-4, with 9 bases aligning to TRBD1. The CDR3 sequence is 18 residues long. Germline CDR1 is KGHSH and CDR2 is LQKENI. Trimming removed 6 bases from V and 6 bases from J; junction bases left unmatched: 18. The CDR3 loop is CASSPDVYRGPPGNIQYF. CDR3 sequence (DNA): TGTGCCAGCTCCCCAGACGTTTACAGGGGGCCCCCTGGAAACATTCAGTACTTC.

This clone was observed a handful of times. This sequence joins TRBV27 and TRBJ1-6, with D possibly TRBD1 on 6 matching bases. The germline V gene has CDR1 MNHEY and CDR2 SMNVEV (reference sequence). The CDR3 is 17 amino acids. V lost 5 bases and J lost 8, with 22 bases in between. Here the CDR3 DNA reads TGTGCCAGCAGTGTGGGGACACGACTCGATTTTTATTCACCCCTCCACTTT. Translating it yields CASSVGTRLDFYSPLHF.

This rearrangement joins TRBV25-1 to TRBJ1-1, with a possible D match to TRBD1 (5 bases). The CDR3 extends over 11 amino acids. Trimming stripped 7 bases from V and 7 bases from J, with 10 bases between. The germline gives CDR1 MGHDK, CDR2 SYGVNS. CDR3 residues: CASNQGGEAFF. As DNA, the CDR3 is TGTGCCAGCAATCAGGGCGGTGAAGCTTTCTTT.

The chain links TRBV9 to TRBJ1-1; 7 bases align to TRBD1. This CDR3 region has 15 residues. Trimming removed 4 bases from V and 0 bases from J; junction bases left unmatched: 6. CDR1 and CDR2 from the germline V gene are SGDLS and YYNGEE. The CDR3, as DNA: TGTGCCAGCAGCCCGGGGACAGCTATGAACACTGAAGCTTTCTTT. Translation gives CASSPGTAMNTEAFF. The whole variable domain, filled in from reference TRBV9 and TRBJ1-1, reads DSGVTQTPKHLITATGQRVTLRCSPRSGDLSVYWYQQSLDQGLQFLIQYYNGEERAKGNILERFSAQQFPDLHSELNLSSLELGDSALYFCASSPGTAMNTEAFFGQGTRLTVV.